This T cell receptor beta chain stems from a study of shared T cell receptors in the human thymus. V lost 6 bases and J 4 bases, leaving 18 bases between the germline ends. CDR3 length: 15 amino acids. Germline CDR1 is MDHEN and CDR2 is SYDVKM. Sequencing was performed with immunoSEQ multiplex PCR; in TCRdb, only in-frame clones are kept and a portion is missing. This table holds roughly 550,000 clones, around three quarters found once. The same sample was also used in a study of human thymus T cells. As reported in that work: V and J gene usage appeared biased in thymic and blood repertoires.

The specimen was thymocytes. This TCR came from a boy less than two years old with a congenital heart defect. V usage is TRBV28 and J usage is TRBJ1-2, with D possibly matching TRBD1 (6 bases). The CDR3 loop reads CASRAATGTSYGYTF. The CDR3 DNA sequence: TGTGCCAGCAGAGCGGCGACAGGCACGAGCTATGGCTACACCTTC.